This T cell receptor (beta chain) is from a study of CD8 T cells in Susac syndrome. CD8+ and CD4+ T cells from blood underwent TCR beta sequencing, which was carried out in a high-throughput format. TEMRA cells were FACS-enriched, and CD8+ and CD4+ T cells were isolated negatively. This clonotype was seen only once. RNA, at about 0.5 to 1 ug, was reverse transcribed with random hexamers. The immunoSEQ assay covered 54 Vbeta and 13 Jbeta segments for CDR3. In TCRdb, the immunoSEQ multiplex PCR reads were re-called with MiXCR into one record per CDR3 protein. Of approximately 100,000 distinct CDR3 sequences in the sample, about 90% were seen once. Between the trimmed V and J ends, which lost 3 bases and 3 bases, there was a span of 12 bases. Looked up from germline, CDR1 is SQVTM and CDR2 is ANQGSEA. The CDR3 loop spans 14 amino acids.

The sample was CD8+ T cells from PBMCs. This TCR was sampled from a human donor in good health. The genes are TRBV29-1 and TRBJ2-1; D is possibly TRBD2 (5 bases). CDR3 sequence: CSVDAGTGYNEQFF. In DNA form, the CDR3 reads TGCAGCGTTGATGCGGGCACGGGCTACAATGAGCAGTTCTTC.